This TCR beta chain was observed in a study of T-cell memory formation after mild COVID-19. Study information: TCR clusters showed largely donor specificity.

In its sample, this clonotype was seen a few times. TCRdb analysed the 5' RACE reads with MiXCR anew, one entry per CDR3 protein. The sample carries 120,000 to 150,000 distinct CDR3 sequences, less than 20% recorded once. The sequencing input was PBMCs or a T cell subset sorted from them (not recorded which). The receptor's source is an adult woman who had mild COVID-19 (a few samples of this study predate the infection). Cell type and time point are not known.

CDR3 coding DNA: TGTGCCAGCAGCTCGACATCTACCTACGAGCAGTACTTC. This translates into CASSSTSTYEQYF. This chain uses TRBV7-2 with TRBJ2-7; D call uncertain. This CDR3 has 13 residues. The germline V and J ends were trimmed by 4 bases and 2 bases, with 9 bases remaining between them. The V gene's germline CDR1 is SGHTA and CDR2 FQGNSA.